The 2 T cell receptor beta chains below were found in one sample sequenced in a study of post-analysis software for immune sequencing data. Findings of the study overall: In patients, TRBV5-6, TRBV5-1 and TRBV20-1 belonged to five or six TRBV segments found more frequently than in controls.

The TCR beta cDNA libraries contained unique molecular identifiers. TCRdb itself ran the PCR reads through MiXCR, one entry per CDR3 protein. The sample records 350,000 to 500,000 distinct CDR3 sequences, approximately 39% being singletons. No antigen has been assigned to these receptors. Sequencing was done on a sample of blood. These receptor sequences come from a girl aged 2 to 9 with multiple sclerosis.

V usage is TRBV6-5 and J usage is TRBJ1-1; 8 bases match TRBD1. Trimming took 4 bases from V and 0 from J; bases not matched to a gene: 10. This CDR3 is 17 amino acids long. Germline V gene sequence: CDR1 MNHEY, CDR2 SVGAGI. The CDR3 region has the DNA TGTGCCAGCAGTTTTGGACAGGGATCTCCCTTGAACACTGAAGCTTTCTTT. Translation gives CASSFGQGSPLNTEAFF.

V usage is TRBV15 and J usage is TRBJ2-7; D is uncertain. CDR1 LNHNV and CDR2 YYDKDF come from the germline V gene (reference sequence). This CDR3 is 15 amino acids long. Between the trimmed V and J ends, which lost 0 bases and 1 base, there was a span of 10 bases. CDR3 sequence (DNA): TGTGCCACCAGCAGAGACCCTCCTACTTCCTACGAGCAGTACTTC. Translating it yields CATSRDPPTSYEQYF.